A single sample is the source of the 8 T cell receptor beta chains below, sequenced in a study of a mutant IDH1 vaccine in newly diagnosed glioma (dated by TCRdb to about 2021). The time point label for this specimen denotes: baseline, week 1 (first vaccination visit). The treatment or condition label corresponds to: pre-vaccination baseline after standard-of-care therapy. Libraries were made using the immunoSEQ multiplex PCR assay. Sourced from immuneACCESS, this table was stored by TCRdb with only in-frame sequences that have V and J called. A share of the clones is absent; for the studies checked, an unresolved V gene accounts for under half, and the remainder has no known explanation. The sample data list about 51,000 clones, and over 65% of these were observed just once. The ten largest make up approximately 1.8% of the sample. Sample: PBMCs, taken from a glioma patient treated with radiotherapy, temozolomide or both. All receptors derive from a woman between 40 and 55 years old with glioma.

This chain connects TRBV13 to TRBJ1-1; D remains ambiguous. The CDR3 covers 19 residues. Germline-derived CDR1 and CDR2 are PRHDT and FYEKMQ (reference sequence). The V end lost 2 bases, the J end lost 3 bases, and 25 bases lay between the germline ends. This CDR3 reads CASSLSSRVRVRSDTEAFF. The CDR3, as DNA: TGTGCCAGCAGCTTAAGTTCGCGGGTTAGGGTCAGGTCGGACACTGAAGCTTTCTTT.

The V and J genes are TRBV27 and TRBJ1-5; tentatively, D is TRBD1 (5 bases). This CDR3 region has 15 residues. CDR1 and CDR2 (germline): MNHEY, SMNVEV (reference sequence). V lost 3 bases and J lost 7, with 16 bases in between. This chain's CDR3 is CASSFGRGTEQPQHF. CDR3 sequence (DNA): TGTGCCAGCAGTTTTGGTCGAGGGACCGAACAGCCCCAGCATTTT.

This clone showed up just a few times. The chain recombines TRBV4-2 with TRBJ1-4; the match to TRBD1 covers 8 bases. CDR1 is LGHNA and CDR2 is YNFKEQ in the germline V gene. CDR3 length: 15 amino acids. The V and J ends lost 2 bases and 8 bases, in that order; junction bases with no gene match: 7. The CDR3 spells CASSQQDREGEKLFF. Here the CDR3 DNA reads TGTGCCAGCAGCCAACAGGACAGGGAGGGCGAAAAACTGTTTTTT.

V and J are TRBV2 and TRBJ1-2; D ambiguous. The CDR3 runs to 11 residues. Germline V gene sequence: CDR1 SNHLY, CDR2 FYNNEI. Trimming removed 4 bases from V and 11 bases from J, with 11 bases in between. In nucleotides, the CDR3 is TGTGCCAGCAGTGTAGGAGCGATATACACCTTC. It specifies CASSVGAIYTF.

In its sample, this clone was seen a few times. The genes are TRBV2 and TRBJ1-5, with unresolved D. Germline V gives CDR1 SNHLY, CDR2 FYNNEI. Trimming took 7 bases from V and 4 from J, leaving 8 bases between them. The CDR3 consists of 12 residues. Here the CDR3 reads CASNVGNQPQHF. Written as DNA, the CDR3 is TGTGCCAGCAACGTAGGGAATCAGCCCCAGCATTTT.

The chain couples TRBV5-1 to TRBJ2-5; 10 nucleotides match TRBD2. Per the germline V gene, CDR1 is SGHRS and CDR2 is YFSETQ. The CDR3 runs to 15 residues. V gave up 4 bases and J gave up 4 bases; unmatched junction bases: 7. Written as DNA, the CDR3 is TGCGCCAGCAGCACGCGAGCGGGGGGGCGAGAGACCCAGTACTTC. This sequence encodes CASSTRAGGRETQYF.

This chain connects TRBV19 to TRBJ1-6; no reliable D call. V was trimmed by 4 bases and J by 9 bases, leaving 25 bases between them. CDR3 size: 18 residues. Germline V gene data show CDR1 as LNHDA and CDR2 as SQIVND (reference sequence). CDR3 in DNA: TGTGCCAGTAGTACCCCCCGGTCGGGTTTCAGGTCATCTTCACCCCTCCACTTT. Its translation: CASSTPRSGFRSSSPLHF.

The J gene is TRBJ2-3, the V gene TRBV7-9; possibly TRBD1 for D (6 bases). The CDR3 is 16 amino acids. Germline values: CDR1 SEHNR, CDR2 FQNEAQ (reference sequence). V gave up 3 bases and J gave up 6 bases, with 19 bases separating them. The CDR3 region has the DNA TGTGCCAGCAGCTTGACTGAAGACAGGCAGGGCGATACGCAGTATTTT. Translation: CASSLTEDRQGDTQYF.